What follows are 25 T cell receptor beta chains derived from one specimen sequenced in a study of early T cells in non-severe SARS-CoV-2 infection. TCRdb reanalysed the 5' RACE reads using MiXCR and keeps one entry per CDR3 protein. The table includes tens of thousands of distinct CDR3 sequences, about 9.5% detected once. Here the sequenced sample was whole blood, taken at baseline. The origin of the receptors is an adult who was a healthcare worker with PCR-confirmed SARS-CoV-2 infection or an uninfected control (not recorded which).

This clonotype was seen a few times. The J gene is TRBJ2-7, the V gene TRBV4-3, with 8 bases fitting TRBD1. V shed 1 base, J shed 3 bases, and the junction held 5 bases outside the gene matches. The CDR3 length is 15 residues. CDR1 and CDR2 from the germline V gene are LGHNA and YSLEER. The CDR3 loop is CASSQGRDRSYEQYF. CDR3 sequence (DNA): TGCGCCAGCAGCCAAGGCCGGGACAGGAGCTACGAGCAGTACTTC.

There are many counts of this clonotype. This chain uses TRBV27 with TRBJ1-4, with TRBD1 identical over 10 bases. This CDR3 is built from 17 residues. Per germline, CDR1 MNHEY and CDR2 SMNVEV (reference sequence). Trimming removed 4 bases from V and 4 bases from J; junction bases left unmatched: 9. The CDR3 DNA is TGTGCCAGCAGTTCCGGGACAGGGGTTTATGGTAATGAAAAACTGTTTTTT. It codes for CASSSGTGVYGNEKLFF.

The sample holds many counts of this clonotype. The chain joins TRBV7-9 to TRBJ1-2; the D is unclear. This CDR3 comprises 16 residues. V was clipped by 5 bases and J by 0 bases, with 16 bases between them. Per germline, CDR1 SEHNR and CDR2 FQNEAQ (reference sequence). Written as DNA, the CDR3 is TGTGCCAGCAGCCCCGGAGGGATAGCTCCTAACTATGGCTACACCTTC. It translates to CASSPGGIAPNYGYTF.

This clonotype occurred a few times. This chain connects TRBV28 to TRBJ1-4; D is ambiguous. The germline CDR1 and CDR2 sequences are MDHEN and SYDVKM. CDR3 length equals 12 residues. Trimming shortened V by 6 bases and J by 5 bases, and 7 bases separated the two germline ends. The CDR3 DNA is TGTGCCAGCAGATTGAGGAATGAAAAACTGTTTTTT. Its translation is CASRLRNEKLFF.

The table lists this clonotype with a few counts. The chain combines TRBV7-2 with TRBJ2-7; unclear D gene. The V end lost 3 bases, the J end lost 4 bases, and 7 bases lay between the germline ends. The CDR3 is made up of 12 amino acids. The germline V gene has CDR1 SGHTA and CDR2 FQGNSA. The CDR3 protein is CASSFNRYEQYF. DNA for the CDR3: TGTGCCAGCAGCTTCAACAGATACGAGCAGTACTTC.

This chain links TRBV6-6 with TRBJ1-5; tentative D call: TRBD1 (6 bases). The CDR3 is made up of 15 amino acids. Germline loops: CDR1 MNHNY, CDR2 SVGAGI (reference sequence). The V and J ends lost 4 bases and 3 bases respectively, with 13 bases between them. The CDR3 sequence: CASSFPGAINQPQHF. Written as DNA, the CDR3 is TGTGCCAGCAGTTTTCCAGGGGCTATCAATCAGCCCCAGCATTTT.

This clonotype appeared a few times. The chain employs TRBV4-3 and TRBJ2-1; TRBD1 agrees at 10 bases. CDR1 LGHNA and CDR2 YSLEER come from the germline V gene. CDR3 size: 17 residues. J lost 2 bases, V lost 2 bases, and 6 bases had no gene match. The CDR3 protein is CASSQNPGTGAYNEQFF. The CDR3 coding sequence is TGCGCCAGCAGCCAAAACCCGGGGACAGGGGCCTACAATGAGCAGTTCTTC.

This sequence joins TRBV20-1 and TRBJ1-1, with TRBD1 matching over 7 bases. The CDR3 is made up of 15 amino acids. Per the germline V gene, CDR1 is DFQATT and CDR2 is SNEGSKA (reference sequence). The trim removed 3 bases at V and 2 bases at J, leaving 9 bases unmatched. Here the CDR3 DNA reads TGCAGTGCTAGTCGGACAGGCAGACTCAACACTGAAGCTTTCTTT. It specifies CSASRTGRLNTEAFF.

This clonotype was picked up a small number of times. The chain couples TRBV11-2 to TRBJ2-3, with a tentative D call TRBD2 (5 bases). There are 13 residues in the CDR3. Germline CDR1 SGHAT, CDR2 FQNNGV. V was pared by 3 bases and J by 10 bases, with 14 bases between. The CDR3 DNA reads TGTGCCAGCAGCTTCGATTGGAGCGGCGCGCAGTATTTT. Amino acid sequence: CASSFDWSGAQYF.

The chain joins TRBV11-2 to TRBJ2-2; 11 bases align to TRBD2. V lost 6 bases, J lost 5 bases, and 5 bases stayed unmatched. From germline, CDR1 is SGHAT and CDR2 FQNNGV. The CDR3 consists of 15 residues. CDR3 in amino acids: CASRPRLAGTGELFF. The CDR3 DNA is TGTGCCAGCAGACCCCGACTAGCGGGGACCGGGGAGCTGTTTTTT.

This clonotype was seen more than once but under ten times. This chain links TRBV15 with TRBJ2-7; 10 nucleotides align to TRBD1. Trimming took 3 bases from V and 3 from J; bases not matched to a gene: 8. CDR1 LNHNV and CDR2 YYDKDF come from the germline V gene (reference sequence). This CDR3 comprises 16 residues. CDR3 coding DNA: TGTGCCACCAGCAGTCACATCGGGGACAGGGGCTACGAGCAGTACTTC. Protein product: CATSSHIGDRGYEQYF. The full variable domain, rest sourced from reference TRBV15 and TRBJ2-7, is DAMVIQNPRYQVTQFGKPVTLSCSQTLNHNVMYWYQQKSSQAPKLLFHYYDKDFNNEADTPDNFQSRRPNTSFCFLDIRSPGLGDTAMYLCATSSHIGDRGYEQYFGPGTRLTVT.

V usage is TRBV6-6 and J usage is TRBJ2-3, with D possibly TRBD1 on 6 matching bases. Germline lookup yields CDR1 MNHNY and CDR2 SVGAGI (reference sequence). Trimming took off 5 bases at V and 4 bases at J, with 13 bases between the two ends. The CDR3 has 14 amino acids. CDR3 region: CASSPQGGSDTQYF. The CDR3 DNA follows: TGTGCCAGCAGTCCACAGGGCGGGTCAGATACGCAGTATTTT.

This clonotype was seen ten or more times. The genes are TRBV7-6 and TRBJ1-1, with a possible D match to TRBD1 (5 bases). Trimming cost V 0 bases and J 3 bases, with 8 bases left between them. This CDR3 is 14 amino acids long. Germline V CDR1 and CDR2: SGHVS, FNYEAQ. In nucleotides, the CDR3 is TGTGCCAGCAGCTTAGCGAGAGGGGACACTGAAGCTTTCTTT. Its translation is CASSLARGDTEAFF.

This clonotype was counted many times. This chain links TRBV29-1 with TRBJ2-1; 7 bases match TRBD1. V shed 7 bases and J 7 bases; nucleotides not matched to a gene: 7. The CDR3 runs 12 residues. Germline V gene data show CDR1 as SQVTM and CDR2 as ANQGSEA. This CDR3 reads CSARQGPNEQFF. The CDR3 bases are TGCAGCGCCCGACAGGGTCCGAATGAGCAGTTCTTC.

The chain recombines TRBV11-2 with TRBJ2-7, with TRBD2 matching 11 bases. J gave up 6 bases and V 5 bases, and 12 bases lay outside the gene matches. Germline CDR1 and CDR2: SGHAT and FQNNGV. The CDR3 totals 16 residues. The CDR3 region has the DNA TGTGCCAGCAGCACCCGCGGGGGACTAGCGGCTAGCGAGCAGTACTTC. Translated, it gives CASSTRGGLAASEQYF.

This rearrangement joins TRBV18 to TRBJ1-1; TRBD1 is a possible D gene (6 bases). CDR1 KGHSH and CDR2 LQKENI come from the germline V gene. V was trimmed by 5 bases and J by 6 bases, leaving 10 bases between them. This CDR3 spans 12 amino acids. CDR3 nucleotides: TGTGCCAGCTCAGGGACAACCGCTGAAGCTTTCTTT. It specifies CASSGTTAEAFF.

This clonotype was counted many times. The rearrangement links TRBV5-1 to TRBJ2-2; D call uncertain. This CDR3 comprises 15 residues. CDR1 and CDR2 (germline): SGHRS, YFSETQ. Trimming cost V 0 bases and J 3 bases, with 9 bases left between them. CDR3 in amino acids: CASSLGVSDTGELFF. The CDR3 DNA reads as TGCGCCAGCAGCTTGGGGGTATCCGACACCGGGGAGCTGTTTTTT. Supplemented by reference TRBV5-1 and TRBJ2-2, the full variable domain reads KAGVTQTPRYLIKTRGQQVTLSCSPISGHRSVSWYQQTPGQGLQFLFEYFSETQRNKGNFPGRFSGRQFSNSRSEMNVSTLELGDSALYLCASSLGVSDTGELFFGEGSRLTVL.

This clonotype was seen only a few times. CDR3 sequence reads: CASRSEGLTAGDEQFF. CDR3 nucleotides: TGTGCCAGCAGATCAGAGGGGCTGACAGCGGGGGATGAGCAGTTCTTC. The chain links TRBV3-1 to TRBJ2-1; 8 bases map to TRBD2. V was clipped by 6 bases and J by 8 bases; unmatched bases: 15. This CDR3 region has 16 residues. Per germline, CDR1 LGHDT and CDR2 YNNKEL (reference sequence).

This clonotype was seen more than once but under ten times. The chain combines TRBV3-1 with TRBJ1-5; no clear D. V gave up 1 base and J gave up 5 bases, with 9 bases separating them. Germline CDR1 is LGHDT and CDR2 is YNNKEL (reference sequence). The CDR3 is 14 amino acids. CDR3 in DNA: TGTGCCAGCAGCCAAGGGGCAGTCTATCAGCCCCAGCATTTT. Encoded protein: CASSQGAVYQPQHF.

This clonotype has only a few counts. The V gene is TRBV7-9, the J gene TRBJ2-7; D is undetermined. CDR1 SEHNR and CDR2 FQNEAQ come from the germline V gene (reference sequence). V was pared by 1 base and J by 7 bases, with 5 bases between. CDR3 size: 11 residues. CDR3 sequence: CASSLGEEQYF. The CDR3 DNA is TGTGCCAGCAGCTTAGGGGAAGAGCAGTACTTC.

This clonotype has only a few counts. The chain is built from TRBV18 and TRBJ1-1; unclear D gene. V was clipped by 1 base and J by 1 base, with 13 bases between them. This CDR3 comprises 16 residues. The germline CDR1 and CDR2 sequences are KGHSH and LQKENI. For the CDR3, the DNA is TGTGCCAGCTCACCACTTCGAGGCCACAGGAACACTGAAGCTTTCTTT. Its translation: CASSPLRGHRNTEAFF.

The CDR3, as DNA: TGTGCCAGCAGTTTTCTCGGACAGGGATCCTACGAGCAGTACTTC. Translating gives CASSFLGQGSYEQYF. The chain combines TRBV28 with TRBJ2-7; 8 bases fit TRBD1. Germline loops: CDR1 MDHEN, CDR2 SYDVKM. V lost 3 bases and J lost 1; bases outside the gene matches: 5. CDR3 length equals 15 residues. Using reference TRBV28 and TRBJ2-7 for the parts outside the CDR3, the full variable domain is DVKVTQSSRYLVKRTGEKVFLECVQDMDHENMFWYRQDPGLGLRLIYFSYDVKMKEKGDIPEGYSVSREKKERFSLILESASTNQTSMYLCASSFLGQGSYEQYFGPGTRLTVT.

This clonotype was seen a few times. V and J are TRBV19 and TRBJ2-1; D not resolved. The CDR3 spans 13 residues. CDR1 LNHDA and CDR2 SQIVND come from the germline V gene (reference sequence). Trimming shortened V by 9 bases and J by 9 bases, and 18 bases separated the two germline ends. The CDR3 coding sequence is TGTGCCAGCACCGGGTTCCCAGCTAGTGAGCAGTTCTTC. This gives the protein CASTGFPASEQFF.

The rearrangement uses TRBV6-5 and TRBJ2-7, with 9 positions matching TRBD1. The germline V gene encodes CDR1 MNHEY and CDR2 SVGAGI. The V and J ends lost 5 bases and 8 bases, in that order; junction bases with no gene match: 7. This CDR3 comprises 13 residues. CDR3 coding DNA: TGTGCCAGCAGTGTAGACAGGGGGGAGAAGCAGTACTTC. Translation: CASSVDRGEKQYF.

Many counts were recorded for this clonotype. The gene calls are TRBV13 and TRBJ2-1, with D possibly being TRBD1 or TRBD2 (6 bases each). CDR3 size: 14 residues. Germline lookup yields CDR1 PRHDT and CDR2 FYEKMQ (reference sequence). The V end lost 1 base, the J end lost 6 bases, and 10 bases lay between the germline ends. For the CDR3, the DNA is TGTGCCAGCAGCTTAGCCGAGGGGGGCAATGAGCAGTTCTTC. Protein: CASSLAEGGNEQFF.